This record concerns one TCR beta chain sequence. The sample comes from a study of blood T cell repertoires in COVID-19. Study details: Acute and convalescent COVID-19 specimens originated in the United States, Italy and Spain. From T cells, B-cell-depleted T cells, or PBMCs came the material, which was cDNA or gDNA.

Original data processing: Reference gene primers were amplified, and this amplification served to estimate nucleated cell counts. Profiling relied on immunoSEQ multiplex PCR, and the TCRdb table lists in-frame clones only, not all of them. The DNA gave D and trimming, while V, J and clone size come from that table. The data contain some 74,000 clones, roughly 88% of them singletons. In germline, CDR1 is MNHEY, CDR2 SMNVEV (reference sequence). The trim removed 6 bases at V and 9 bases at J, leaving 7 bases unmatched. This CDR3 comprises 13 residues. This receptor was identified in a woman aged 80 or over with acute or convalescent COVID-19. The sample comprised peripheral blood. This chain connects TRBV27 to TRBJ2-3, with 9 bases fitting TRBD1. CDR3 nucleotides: TGTGCCAGCAGGGTGGGACAGGGAAGAACGCAGTATTTT. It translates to CASRVGQGRTQYF.